Here is one TCR beta chain with its context. Its antigen is not identified. The data were taken from a study of CXCR3-negative and CXCR3-positive naive CD8 T cells. Turning to the study itself: TRB reads totalled about 140 million, about 1.5 +/- 0.3 million per library.

Study conclusions and caveats: Comparison of naive cells showed more hydrophobic TRB CDR3s in CXCR3-positive than in CXCR3-negative naive cells. Memory cells differed in TRBV-TRBJ usage, but naive CXCR3-negative and CXCR3-positive cells had similar usage.

Libraries of TRB cDNA were made by 5' RACE and carried UMIs. TCRdb reprocessed the 5' RACE reads and stores each CDR3 protein as one record, lacking DNA. The specimen's table records about 120,000 distinct CDR3 sequences. The sorting of each CD8+ T cell subset was done in triplicate, at more than 250,000 cells each. The sequenced sample consisted of naive CXCR3+ CD8+ T cells from blood. Specified subset: CD45RO-CCR7+CD27+CD95- naive CD8+ T cells expressing CXCR3 (TNR3+). This clonotype was obtained from a human donor in good health. Some clones in this sample may be carry-over from other donors' samples.

CDR3 loop: CASSSNPTSGDTLLTDTQYF. This rearrangement joins TRBV7-3 to TRBJ2-3; TCRdb reports TRBD2, a call that lacks DNA to check it against. The germline gives CDR1 SGHTA, CDR2 FQGTGA. The CDR3 loop spans 20 amino acids.